Reported below is one TCR beta chain. CDR1 is LNHDA, CDR2 SQIVND, per germline (reference sequence). V was shortened by 5 bases and J by 2 bases, with 4 bases between the two germline ends. This CDR3 region has 12 residues. This sample is drawn from a study of metastatic and nonmetastatic thyroid tumors. With MiXCR, TCRdb reprocessed the PCR reads. This table has over 20,000 clones, roughly a quarter appearing once. No treatment of any kind had been given to any patient before thyroid surgery. The chain recombines TRBV19 with TRBJ1-3; D remains unclear. The source material was blood. The TCR was taken from a male donor with papillary thyroid cancer or a benign thyroid nodule (not recorded which). Some clones in this sample may be carry-over from other donors' samples. The CDR3 here is CASSLTGNTIYF. CDR3 nucleotides: TGTGCCAGTAGTTTAACTGGAAACACCATATATTTT.